The clone carrying this T cell receptor (beta chain) was detected many times. The junction does not match germline at one end; this may be a read error. CDR3 size: 11 residues. Germline V gene data show CDR1 as SGHRS and CDR2 as YFSETQ. This entry is derived from a study of T-cell memory formation after mild COVID-19. Via MiXCR, TCRdb re-called the 5' RACE reads, giving one row per CDR3 protein. The sample has 400,000 to 450,000 distinct CDR3 sequences, 15% to 20% seen once. The J gene is TRBJ2-5, the V gene TRBV5-1, with D uncertain. The source of this sequence is a man aged 18 to 29 who had mild COVID-19 (a few samples of this study predate the infection). Cell type and time point are not known. The sample taken for sequencing was PBMCs or a T cell subset sorted from them (not recorded which). For the CDR3, the DNA is TGTGCCAGCAGTTTATACGAGACCCAGTACTTC. It codes for CASSLYETQYF.